The entry below gives a single T cell receptor beta chain sequence along with its context. The trim removed 5 bases at V and 8 bases at J, leaving 5 bases unmatched. CDR1 and CDR2 (germline): SGHNT, YENEEA. This CDR3 is 13 amino acids long. These data originate in a study of blood T cell repertoires in COVID-19. Repertoires were generated with immunoSEQ multiplex PCR, while TCRdb's copy carries only in-frame clones and drops some. In the table there are some 52,000 clones, roughly 88% of which are singletons. Sequenced: peripheral blood. The chain couples TRBV11-3 to TRBJ2-1, with 8 bases lining up with TRBD1. This sequence was found in a human donor in a cohort sampled during active COVID-19. This CDR3 is CASSGGQAYEQFF. CDR3 nucleotide sequence: TGTGCCAGCAGCGGGGGACAGGCCTATGAGCAGTTCTTC.